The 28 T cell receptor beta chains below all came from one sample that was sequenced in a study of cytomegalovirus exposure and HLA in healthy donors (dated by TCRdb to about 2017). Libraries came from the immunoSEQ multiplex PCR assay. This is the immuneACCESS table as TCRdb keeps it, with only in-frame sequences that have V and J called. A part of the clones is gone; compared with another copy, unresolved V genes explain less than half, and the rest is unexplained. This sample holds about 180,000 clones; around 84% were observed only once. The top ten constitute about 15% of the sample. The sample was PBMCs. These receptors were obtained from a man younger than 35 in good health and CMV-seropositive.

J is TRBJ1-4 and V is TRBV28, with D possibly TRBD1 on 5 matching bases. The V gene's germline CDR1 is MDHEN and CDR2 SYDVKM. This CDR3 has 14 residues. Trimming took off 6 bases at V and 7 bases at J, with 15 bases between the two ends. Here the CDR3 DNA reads TGTGCCAGCAGCCGAGACTGGGGGGGTGAAAAACTGTTTTTT. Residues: CASSRDWGGEKLFF.

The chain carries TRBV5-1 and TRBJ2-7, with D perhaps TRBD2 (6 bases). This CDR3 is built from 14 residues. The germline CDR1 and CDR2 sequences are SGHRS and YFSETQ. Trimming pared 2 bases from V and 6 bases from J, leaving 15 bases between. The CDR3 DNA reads TGCGCCAGCAGCTTTGGAGGGGTGTCGAGCGAGCAGTACTTC. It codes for CASSFGGVSSEQYF.

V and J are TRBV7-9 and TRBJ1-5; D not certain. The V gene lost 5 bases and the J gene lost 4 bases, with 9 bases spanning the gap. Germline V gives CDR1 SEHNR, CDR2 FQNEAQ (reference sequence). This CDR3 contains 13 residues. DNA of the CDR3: TGTGCCAGCAGCCCCAACGGTAATCAGCCCCAGCATTTT. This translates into CASSPNGNQPQHF. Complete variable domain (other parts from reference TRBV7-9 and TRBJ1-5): DTGVSQNPRHKITKRGQNVTFRCDPISEHNRLYWYRQTLGQGPEFLTYFQNEAQLEKSRLLSDRFSAERPKGSFSTLEIQRTEQGDSAMYLCASSPNGNQPQHFGDGTRLSIL.

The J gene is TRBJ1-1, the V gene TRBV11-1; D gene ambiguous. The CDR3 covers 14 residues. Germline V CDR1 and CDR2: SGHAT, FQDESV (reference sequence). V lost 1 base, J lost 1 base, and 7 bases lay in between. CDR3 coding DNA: TGTGCCAGCAGCTTAGACCCAGAGAACACTGAAGCTTTCTTT. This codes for CASSLDPENTEAFF.

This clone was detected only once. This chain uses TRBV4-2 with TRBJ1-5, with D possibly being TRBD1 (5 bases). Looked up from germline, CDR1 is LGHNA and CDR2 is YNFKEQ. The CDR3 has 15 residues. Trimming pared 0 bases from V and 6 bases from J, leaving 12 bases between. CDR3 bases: TGTGCCAGCAGCCAAGATGGGCAGGGAACTCAGCCCCAGCATTTT. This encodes CASSQDGQGTQPQHF.

CDR3 loop: CASSPGETGEAFF. CDR3 DNA: TGTGCCAGCTCACCTGGAGAGACAGGTGAAGCTTTCTTT. The chain couples TRBV18 to TRBJ1-1; D is perhaps TRBD1 (6 bases). The CDR3 runs to 13 residues. Per the germline V gene, CDR1 is KGHSH and CDR2 is LQKENI. V lost 3 bases and J lost 7, with 12 bases in between.

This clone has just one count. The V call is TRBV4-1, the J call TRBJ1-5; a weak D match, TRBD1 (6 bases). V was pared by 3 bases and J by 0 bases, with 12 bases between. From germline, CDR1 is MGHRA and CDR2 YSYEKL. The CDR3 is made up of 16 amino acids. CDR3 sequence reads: CASSHQGTLSNQPQHF. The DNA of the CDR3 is TGCGCCAGCAGCCACCAGGGGACCCTTAGCAATCAGCCCCAGCATTTT.

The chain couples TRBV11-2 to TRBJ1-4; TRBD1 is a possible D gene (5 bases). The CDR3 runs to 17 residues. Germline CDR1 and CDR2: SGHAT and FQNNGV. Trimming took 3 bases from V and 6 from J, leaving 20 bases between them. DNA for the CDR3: TGTGCCAGCAGCTTGTACCCTCAAAAAGGAGGGGATGAAAAACTGTTTTTT. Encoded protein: CASSLYPQKGGDEKLFF.

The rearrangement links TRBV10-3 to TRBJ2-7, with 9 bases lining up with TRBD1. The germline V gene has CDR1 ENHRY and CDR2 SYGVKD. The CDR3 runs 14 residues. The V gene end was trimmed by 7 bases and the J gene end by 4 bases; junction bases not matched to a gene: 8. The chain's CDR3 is CAINSGTGLYEQYF. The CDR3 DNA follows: TGTGCCATCAATTCCGGGACAGGGCTTTACGAGCAGTACTTC.

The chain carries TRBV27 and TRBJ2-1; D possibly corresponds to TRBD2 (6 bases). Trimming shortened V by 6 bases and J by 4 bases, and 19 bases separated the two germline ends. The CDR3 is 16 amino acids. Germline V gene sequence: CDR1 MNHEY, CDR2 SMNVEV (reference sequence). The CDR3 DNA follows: TGTGCCAGCAGCCTCGTTGGCGGGATACTATACAATGAGCAGTTCTTC. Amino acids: CASSLVGGILYNEQFF.

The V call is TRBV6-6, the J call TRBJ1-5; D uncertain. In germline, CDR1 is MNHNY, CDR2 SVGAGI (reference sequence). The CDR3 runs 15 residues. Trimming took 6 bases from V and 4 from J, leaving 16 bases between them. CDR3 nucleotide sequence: TGTGCCAGCAGCCGATCGGGGAGTGGAAATCAGCCCCAGCATTTT. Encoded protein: CASSRSGSGNQPQHF.

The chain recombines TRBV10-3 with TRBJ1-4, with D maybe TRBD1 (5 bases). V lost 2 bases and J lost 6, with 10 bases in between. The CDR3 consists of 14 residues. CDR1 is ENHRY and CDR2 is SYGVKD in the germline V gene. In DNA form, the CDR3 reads TGTGCCATCAGTGAGGGAAGGGGCGATGAAAAACTGTTTTTT. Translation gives CAISEGRGDEKLFF.

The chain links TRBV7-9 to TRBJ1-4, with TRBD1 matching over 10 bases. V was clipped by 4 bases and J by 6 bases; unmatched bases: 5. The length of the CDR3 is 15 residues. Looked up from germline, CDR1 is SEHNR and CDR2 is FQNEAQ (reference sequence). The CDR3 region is CASSYRTGGDEKLFF. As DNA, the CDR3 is TGTGCCAGCAGCTACCGGACAGGGGGGGATGAAAAACTGTTTTTT.

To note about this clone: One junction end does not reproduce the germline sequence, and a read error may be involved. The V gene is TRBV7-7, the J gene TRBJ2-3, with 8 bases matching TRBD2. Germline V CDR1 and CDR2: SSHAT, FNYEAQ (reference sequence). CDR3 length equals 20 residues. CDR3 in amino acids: CASSLERGTSEVLATDTQYF. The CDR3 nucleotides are TGTGCTAGCAGCTTAGAGAGGGGGACTAGTGAAGTTTTGGCCACAGATACGCAGTATTTT.

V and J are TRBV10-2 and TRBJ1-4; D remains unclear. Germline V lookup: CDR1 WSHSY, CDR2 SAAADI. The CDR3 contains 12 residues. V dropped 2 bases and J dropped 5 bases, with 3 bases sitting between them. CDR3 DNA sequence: TGCGCCAGCAGTGAGCGGAATGAAAAACTGTTTTTT. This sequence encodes CASSERNEKLFF.

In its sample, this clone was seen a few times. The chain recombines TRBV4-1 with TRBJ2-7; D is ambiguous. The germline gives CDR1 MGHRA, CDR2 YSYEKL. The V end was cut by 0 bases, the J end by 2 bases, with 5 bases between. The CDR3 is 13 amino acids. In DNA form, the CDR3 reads TGCGCCAGCAGCCAAGAACGAGCCTACGAGCAGTACTTC. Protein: CASSQERAYEQYF.

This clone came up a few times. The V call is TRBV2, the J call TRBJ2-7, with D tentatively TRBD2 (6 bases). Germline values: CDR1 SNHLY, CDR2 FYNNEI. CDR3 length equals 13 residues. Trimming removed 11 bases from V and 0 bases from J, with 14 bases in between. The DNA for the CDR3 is TGTGCCTCCCTGGGGGGTAGCTCCTACGAGCAGTACTTC. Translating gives CASLGGSSYEQYF.

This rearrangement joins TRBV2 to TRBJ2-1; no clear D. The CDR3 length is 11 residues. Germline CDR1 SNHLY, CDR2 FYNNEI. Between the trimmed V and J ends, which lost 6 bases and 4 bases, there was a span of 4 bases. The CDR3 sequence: CASREYNEQFF. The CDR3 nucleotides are TGTGCCAGCAGGGAGTACAATGAGCAGTTCTTC.

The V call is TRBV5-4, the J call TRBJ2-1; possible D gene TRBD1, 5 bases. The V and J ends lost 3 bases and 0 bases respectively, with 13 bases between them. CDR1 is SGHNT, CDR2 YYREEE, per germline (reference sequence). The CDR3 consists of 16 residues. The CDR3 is CASSSLLGRSYNEQFF. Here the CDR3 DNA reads TGTGCCAGCAGCTCACTACTGGGGCGCTCCTACAATGAGCAGTTCTTC.

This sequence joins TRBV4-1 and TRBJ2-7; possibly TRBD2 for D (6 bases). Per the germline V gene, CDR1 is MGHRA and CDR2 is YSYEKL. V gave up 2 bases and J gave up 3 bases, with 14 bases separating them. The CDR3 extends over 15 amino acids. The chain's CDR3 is CASSQSRGGGYEQYF. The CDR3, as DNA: TGCGCCAGCAGCCAATCGCGGGGTGGGGGCTACGAGCAGTACTTC.

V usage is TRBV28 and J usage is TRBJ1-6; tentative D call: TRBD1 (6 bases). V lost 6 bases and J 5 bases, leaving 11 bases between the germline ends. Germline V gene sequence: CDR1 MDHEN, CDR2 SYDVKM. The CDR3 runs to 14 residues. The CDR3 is CASSSGHHNSPLHF. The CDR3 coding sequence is TGTGCCAGCAGCTCGGGACACCATAATTCACCCCTCCACTTT.

CDR3 amino acids: CASSPRRSEKLFF. In DNA, the CDR3 is TGTGCCAGCAGCCCCCGGCGGTCAGAAAAACTGTTTTTT. The chain links TRBV5-8 to TRBJ1-4, with unresolved D. Between the trimmed V and J ends, which lost 4 bases and 8 bases, there was a span of 12 bases. Germline V lookup: CDR1 SGHTS, CDR2 YDEGEE. This CDR3 comprises 13 residues.

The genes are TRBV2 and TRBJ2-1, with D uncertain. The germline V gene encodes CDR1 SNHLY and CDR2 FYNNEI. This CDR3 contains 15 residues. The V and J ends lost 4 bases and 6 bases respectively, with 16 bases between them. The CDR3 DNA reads TGTGCCAGCAGTGTTAGGTTGGCCACGGGCAATGAGCAGTTCTTC. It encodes CASSVRLATGNEQFF.

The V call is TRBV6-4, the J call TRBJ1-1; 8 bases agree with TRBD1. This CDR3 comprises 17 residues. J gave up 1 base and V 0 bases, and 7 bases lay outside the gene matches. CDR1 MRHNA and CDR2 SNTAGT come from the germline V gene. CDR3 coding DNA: TGTGCCAGCAGTGACTCCACAGGGGGGTTAACGAACACTGAAGCTTTCTTT. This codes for CASSDSTGGLTNTEAFF.

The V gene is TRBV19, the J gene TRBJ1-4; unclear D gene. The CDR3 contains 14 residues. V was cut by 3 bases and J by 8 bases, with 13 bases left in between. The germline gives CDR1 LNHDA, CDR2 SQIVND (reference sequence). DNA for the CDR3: TGTGCCAGTAGTATGAGGCAGAATCGGGAAAAACTGTTTTTT. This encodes CASSMRQNREKLFF.

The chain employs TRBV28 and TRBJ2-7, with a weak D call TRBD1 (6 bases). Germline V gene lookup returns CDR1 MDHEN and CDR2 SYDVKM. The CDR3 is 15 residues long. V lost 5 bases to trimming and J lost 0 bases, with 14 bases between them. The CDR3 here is CASSAGQRTSYEQYF. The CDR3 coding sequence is TGTGCCAGCAGTGCCGGACAGCGAACCTCCTACGAGCAGTACTTC. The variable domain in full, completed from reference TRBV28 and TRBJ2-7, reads DVKVTQSSRYLVKRTGEKVFLECVQDMDHENMFWYRQDPGLGLRLIYFSYDVKMKEKGDIPEGYSVSREKKERFSLILESASTNQTSMYLCASSAGQRTSYEQYFGPGTRLTVT.

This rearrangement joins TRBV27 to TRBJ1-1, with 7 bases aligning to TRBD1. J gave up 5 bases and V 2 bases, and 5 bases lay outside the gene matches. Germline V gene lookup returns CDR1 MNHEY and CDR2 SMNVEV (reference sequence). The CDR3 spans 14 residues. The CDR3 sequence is CASSLRPRGTEAFF. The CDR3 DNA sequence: TGTGCCAGCAGTTTAAGGCCCAGGGGGACTGAAGCTTTCTTT.

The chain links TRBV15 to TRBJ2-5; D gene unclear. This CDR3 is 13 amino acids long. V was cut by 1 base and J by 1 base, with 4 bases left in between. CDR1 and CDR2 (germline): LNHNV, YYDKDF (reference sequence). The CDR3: CATSRALQETQYF. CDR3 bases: TGTGCCACCAGCAGAGCTCTCCAAGAGACCCAGTACTTC. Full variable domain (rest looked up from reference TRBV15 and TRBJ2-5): DAMVIQNPRYQVTQFGKPVTLSCSQTLNHNVMYWYQQKSSQAPKLLFHYYDKDFNNEADTPDNFQSRRPNTSFCFLDIRSPGLGDTAMYLCATSRALQETQYFGPGTRLLVL.